These 20 T cell receptor beta chains were sequenced from one sample in a study of T cells in Graves' hyperthyroidism and ophthalmopathy. From RNA transcripts, TCR beta CDR3 regions were amplified. The HTBI set primed first-round TCR CDR3 RT-PCR. TCRdb re-analysed the multiplex PCR reads in MiXCR, keeping a single row per CDR3 protein. Altogether approximately 400,000 distinct CDR3 sequences are present, roughly 14% being singletons, with the ten largest covering 13% to 15%. Specimen: blood. These receptors all stem from a woman aged 18-29 years with Graves' hyperthyroidism.

This clonotype appeared many times. This chain connects TRBV28 to TRBJ1-5, with D possibly being TRBD1 (6 bases). CDR1 is MDHEN, CDR2 SYDVKM, per germline. The CDR3 extends over 13 amino acids. The V and J ends lost 6 bases and 2 bases respectively, with 8 bases between them. DNA of the CDR3: TGTGCCAGCAGGCGGACAGGCAATCAGCCCCAGCATTTT. It codes for CASRRTGNQPQHF.

This clonotype was recorded a few times. The V call is TRBV4-1, the J call TRBJ2-1; 9 positions agree with TRBD2. The CDR3 covers 18 residues. With V trimmed by 1 base and J by 0 bases, 7 bases remained unmatched. Germline V gene data show CDR1 as MGHRA and CDR2 as YSYEKL. Here the CDR3 DNA reads TGCGCCAGCAGCCAAGGGGGAGCGGGGGGCCACTCCTACAATGAGCAGTTCTTC. It encodes CASSQGGAGGHSYNEQFF.

There are a few counts of this clonotype. The CDR3 protein is CASSPYRDTNTEAFF. The CDR3 DNA sequence: TGTGCCAGCAGCCCATACAGGGACACGAACACTGAAGCTTTCTTT. The gene calls are TRBV11-1 and TRBJ1-1, with D perhaps matching TRBD1 (6 bases). CDR3 length: 15 amino acids. Germline CDR1 is SGHAT and CDR2 is FQDESV (reference sequence). V was shortened by 5 bases and J by 1 base, with 14 bases between the two germline ends.

This clonotype was seen more than once but under ten times. The chain has TRBV5-5 and TRBJ2-7; no clear D gene. Germline CDR1 and CDR2: SGHKS and YYEKEE (reference sequence). V gave up 2 bases and J gave up 0 bases, with 15 bases separating them. The CDR3 runs to 16 residues. The CDR3 coding sequence is TGTGCCAGCAGCTTCGGCCGACTCCCGAGCTCCTACGAGCAGTACTTC. It is translated as CASSFGRLPSSYEQYF.

This clonotype was detected a few times. The chain combines TRBV29-1 with TRBJ2-5, with unresolved D. The germline V gene encodes CDR1 SQVTM and CDR2 ANQGSEA. CDR3 length equals 11 residues. Trimming removed 5 bases from V and 4 bases from J, with 8 bases in between. The CDR3 is CSVLFGETQYF. DNA for the CDR3: TGCAGCGTTTTGTTCGGAGAGACCCAGTACTTC.

The chain recombines TRBV28 with TRBJ1-2; no firm D call. CDR1 and CDR2 from the germline V gene are MDHEN and SYDVKM. V lost 2 bases to trimming and J lost 1 base, with 11 bases between them. There are 15 residues in the CDR3. CDR3 loop: CASSLGSIYNYGYTF. CDR3 nucleotides: TGTGCCAGCAGTTTAGGTTCCATTTATAACTATGGCTACACCTTC.

This clonotype was seen at least ten times. The V gene is TRBV14, the J gene TRBJ2-7; D uncertain. The germline V gene encodes CDR1 SGHDN and CDR2 FVKESK. The CDR3 is 13 residues long. V was shortened by 4 bases and J by 4 bases, with 11 bases between the two germline ends. CDR3 DNA: TGTGCCAGCAGCCCTACGGACGGATACGAGCAGTACTTC. Translation gives CASSPTDGYEQYF.

The chain combines TRBV27 with TRBJ1-2; a weak D match, TRBD1 (5 bases). Per germline, CDR1 MNHEY and CDR2 SMNVEV (reference sequence). V dropped 6 bases and J dropped 2 bases, with 19 bases sitting between them. CDR3 length: 16 residues. In DNA, the CDR3 is TGTGCCAGCAGAAAATCCGGGACGAGACTGAACTATGGCTACACCTTC. It translates to CASRKSGTRLNYGYTF.

This clonotype has only a few counts. The chain uses TRBV29-1 and TRBJ2-5; maybe TRBD2 (7 bases). The germline gives CDR1 SQVTM, CDR2 ANQGSEA. V lost 6 bases and J 2 bases, leaving 19 bases between the germline ends. CDR3 length equals 15 residues. The CDR3 DNA sequence: TGCAGCGTGGCCGCCCTAGGGGGGGAACAAGAGACCCAGTACTTC. Its protein is CSVAALGGEQETQYF.

This clonotype was counted many times. The chain joins TRBV13 to TRBJ2-2; D unresolved. V lost 5 bases and J 0 bases, leaving 7 bases between the germline ends. The CDR3 spans 14 residues. From germline, CDR1 is PRHDT and CDR2 FYEKMQ (reference sequence). The CDR3 nucleotides are TGTGCCAGCAGCCAGACACCGAACACCGGGGAGCTGTTTTTT. Encoded protein: CASSQTPNTGELFF.

There are a few counts of this clonotype. The chain is built from TRBV9 and TRBJ1-1; TRBD1 is a possible D gene (5 bases). CDR1 and CDR2 from the germline V gene are SGDLS and YYNGEE. With 6 bases removed from V and 0 bases from J, the gap between germline ends came to 15 bases. This CDR3 region has 15 residues. This CDR3 is CASTVGGGMNTEAFF. CDR3 sequence (DNA): TGTGCCAGCACCGTGGGGGGTGGAATGAACACTGAAGCTTTCTTT.

The sample holds many counts of this clonotype. V usage is TRBV13 and J usage is TRBJ1-3; D ambiguous. V lost 6 bases and J 4 bases, leaving 19 bases between the germline ends. This CDR3 comprises 16 residues. Germline values: CDR1 PRHDT, CDR2 FYEKMQ (reference sequence). CDR3 in DNA: TGTGCCAGCAGTCGAACCGAGGGTCGGGGAGGAAACACCATATATTTT. Amino acid sequence: CASSRTEGRGGNTIYF.

There are many counts of this clonotype. This chain uses TRBV11-2 with TRBJ1-3; 8 bases map to TRBD1. Germline lookup yields CDR1 SGHAT and CDR2 FQNNGV. This CDR3 has 16 residues. The trim removed 4 bases at V and 3 bases at J, leaving 8 bases unmatched. The CDR3 nucleotides read TGTGCCAGCAGCTCCCGATCCAGGGGGCTTGGAAACACCATATATTTT. It codes for CASSSRSRGLGNTIYF.

There are many counts of this clonotype. The chain links TRBV28 to TRBJ2-3; D could derive from TRBD1 or TRBD2 (5 bases each). The CDR3 sequence is 15 residues long. V was clipped by 6 bases and J by 2 bases, with 15 bases between them. In germline, CDR1 is MDHEN, CDR2 SYDVKM. CDR3 loop: CASSHRTGYTDTQYF. CDR3 DNA: TGTGCCAGCAGCCACAGGACGGGGTACACAGATACGCAGTATTTT.

In this sample, this clonotype turned up many times. The chain employs TRBV9 and TRBJ2-5; 9 nucleotides match TRBD2. This CDR3 is 18 amino acids long. The V segment lost 0 bases and the J segment 4 bases; nucleotides outside the gene matches: 13. The germline V gene encodes CDR1 SGDLS and CDR2 YYNGEE. CDR3 residues: CASSVEGWGAGGGETQYF. DNA for the CDR3: TGTGCCAGCAGCGTAGAAGGGTGGGGAGCGGGAGGAGGAGAGACCCAGTACTTC.

This clonotype was picked up a small number of times. The chain couples TRBV25-1 to TRBJ1-2; D unresolved. The CDR3 totals 14 residues. Germline V gene sequence: CDR1 MGHDK, CDR2 SYGVNS. V lost 1 base, J lost 3 bases, and 9 bases lay in between. The CDR3 loop reads CASSESDHDYGYTF. The CDR3 DNA reads as TGTGCCAGCAGTGAATCGGATCACGACTATGGCTACACCTTC.

This rearrangement joins TRBV5-1 to TRBJ1-6; D not certain. Germline V gene lookup returns CDR1 SGHRS and CDR2 YFSETQ. V was clipped by 4 bases and J by 8 bases, with 16 bases between them. The CDR3 totals 15 residues. The CDR3 reads CASSRDTPRDSPLHF. In DNA, the CDR3 is TGCGCCAGCAGCCGTGACACCCCCCGTGATTCACCCCTCCACTTT.

This clonotype was seen many times. The chain recombines TRBV10-3 with TRBJ1-1, with TRBD1 matching over 9 bases. J was trimmed by 5 bases and V by 7 bases; bases with no gene match: 8. The CDR3 has 14 residues. Germline CDR1 ENHRY, CDR2 SYGVKD. CDR3 nucleotides: TGTGCCATCACTAAAGGACAGGGGAGGACTGAAGCTTTCTTT. As protein: CAITKGQGRTEAFF.

A word on this clonotype: Being one base from a much bigger clone, this may be a read error. CDR3 region: CSARVAKPETGDQPQHF. The CDR3 nucleotides read TGCAGTGCTAGAGTCGCAAAACCCGAGACAGGTGATCAGCCCCAGCATTTT. The J gene is TRBJ1-5, the V gene TRBV20-1, with D possibly matching TRBD1 (6 bases). The CDR3 is 17 residues long. V was cut by 1 base and J by 5 bases, with 21 bases left in between. Germline assignment: CDR1 DFQATT and CDR2 SNEGSKA (reference sequence).

There are a few counts of this clonotype. The V call is TRBV7-8, the J call TRBJ1-6; tentatively, D is TRBD1 (6 bases). CDR3 length equals 15 residues. Trimming removed 5 bases from V and 7 bases from J, with 15 bases in between. CDR1 and CDR2 from the germline V gene are SGHVS and FQNEAQ. The CDR3 sequence: CASSALGGPNSPLHF. CDR3 coding DNA: TGTGCCAGCAGCGCCCTGGGGGGGCCGAATTCACCCCTCCACTTT.